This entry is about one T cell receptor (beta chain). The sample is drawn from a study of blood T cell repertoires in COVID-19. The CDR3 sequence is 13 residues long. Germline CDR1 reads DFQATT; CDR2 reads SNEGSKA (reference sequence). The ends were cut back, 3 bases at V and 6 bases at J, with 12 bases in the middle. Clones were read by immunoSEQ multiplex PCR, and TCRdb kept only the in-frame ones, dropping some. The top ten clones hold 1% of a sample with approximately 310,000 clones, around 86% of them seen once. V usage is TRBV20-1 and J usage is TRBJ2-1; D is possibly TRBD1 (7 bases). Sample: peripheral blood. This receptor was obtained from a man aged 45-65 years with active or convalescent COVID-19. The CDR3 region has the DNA TGCAGTGCTAGTCAGGGGGGAGTCAATGAGCAGTTCTTC. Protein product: CSASQGGVNEQFF.